The source of this T cell receptor (beta chain) is a study of beta chain features in type 1 diabetes. Germline V gene lookup returns CDR1 WSHSY and CDR2 SAAADI. CDR3 length equals 13 residues. V lost 2 bases to trimming and J lost 9 bases, with 11 bases between them. Sequencing targeted expressed TCRB transcripts, as all isolated RNA had been reverse transcribed. Clones were read by immunoSEQ multiplex PCR, and TCRdb kept only the in-frame ones, dropping some. The data hold under 400,000 clones, with roughly 21% observed a single time. CD4+ naive, central memory, regulatory and stem cell-like memory cells were sorted via CD45RO/CCR7/CD25/CD127/CD95/CD27.

This receptor was obtained from a woman aged 18-29 years in good health. The sample taken for sequencing was naive CD4+ T cells from blood. The chain carries TRBV10-2 and TRBJ1-5; D remains unclear. CDR3 amino acids: CASSEESQVPQHF. DNA for the CDR3: TGCGCCAGCAGTGAGGAAAGCCAGGTGCCCCAGCATTTT.